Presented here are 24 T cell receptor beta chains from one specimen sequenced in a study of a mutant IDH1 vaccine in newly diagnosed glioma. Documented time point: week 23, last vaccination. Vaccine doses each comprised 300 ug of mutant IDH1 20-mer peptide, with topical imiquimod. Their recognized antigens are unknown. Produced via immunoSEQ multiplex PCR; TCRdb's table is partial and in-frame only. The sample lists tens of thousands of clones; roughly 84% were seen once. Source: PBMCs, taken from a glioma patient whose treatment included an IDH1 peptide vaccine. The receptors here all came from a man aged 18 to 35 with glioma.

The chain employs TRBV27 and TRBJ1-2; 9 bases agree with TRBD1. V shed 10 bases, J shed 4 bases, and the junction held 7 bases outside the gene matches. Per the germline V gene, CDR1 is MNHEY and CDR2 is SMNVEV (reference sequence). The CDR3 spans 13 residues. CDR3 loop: CATADRGGYGYTF. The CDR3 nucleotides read TGTGCCACCGCGGACAGGGGTGGCTATGGCTACACCTTC.

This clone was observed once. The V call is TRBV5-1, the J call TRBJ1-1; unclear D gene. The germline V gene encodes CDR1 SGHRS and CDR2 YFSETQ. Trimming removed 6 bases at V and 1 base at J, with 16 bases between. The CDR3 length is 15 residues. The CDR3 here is CASTRLNSRNTEAFF. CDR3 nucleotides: TGCGCCAGCACCCGGCTGAACAGCCGGAACACTGAAGCTTTCTTT.

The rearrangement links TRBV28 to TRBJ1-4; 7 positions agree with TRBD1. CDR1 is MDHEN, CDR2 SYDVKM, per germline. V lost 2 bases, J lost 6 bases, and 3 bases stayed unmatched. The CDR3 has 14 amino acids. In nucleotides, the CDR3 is TGTGCCAGCAGTTTAGGAGGGGGCGATGAAAAACTGTTTTTT. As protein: CASSLGGGDEKLFF.

Written as DNA, the CDR3 is TGTGCCAGAAGCAAAGGGACGCAGAACTACGAGCAGTACTTC. Encoded protein: CARSKGTQNYEQYF. The V gene is TRBV5-3, the J gene TRBJ2-7; D is tentatively TRBD1 or TRBD2 (5 bases each). Being an ORF, TRBV5-3 has a function that is uncertain. This CDR3 is built from 14 residues. Trimming cost V 4 bases and J 3 bases, with 14 bases left between them.

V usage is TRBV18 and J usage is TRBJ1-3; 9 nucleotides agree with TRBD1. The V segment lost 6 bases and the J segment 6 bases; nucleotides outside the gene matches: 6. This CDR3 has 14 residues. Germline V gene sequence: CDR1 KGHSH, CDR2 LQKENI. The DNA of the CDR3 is TGTGCCAGCTCCTTGAGGACAGGGGAAAACACCATATATTTT. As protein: CASSLRTGENTIYF.

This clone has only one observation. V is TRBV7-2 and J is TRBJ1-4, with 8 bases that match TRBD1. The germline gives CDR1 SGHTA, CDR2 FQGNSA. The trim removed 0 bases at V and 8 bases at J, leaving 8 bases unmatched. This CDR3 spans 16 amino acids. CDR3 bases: TGTGCCAGCAGCTTAGCGCTCAGGGGGCAAGGCGAAAAACTGTTTTTT. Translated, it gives CASSLALRGQGEKLFF.

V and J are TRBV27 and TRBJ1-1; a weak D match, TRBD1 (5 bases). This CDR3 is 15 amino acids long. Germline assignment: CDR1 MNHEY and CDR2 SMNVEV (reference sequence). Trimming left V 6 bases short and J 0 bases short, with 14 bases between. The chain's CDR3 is CASSTTGNMNTEAFF. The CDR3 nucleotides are TGTGCCAGCAGCACAACAGGCAACATGAACACTGAAGCTTTCTTT.

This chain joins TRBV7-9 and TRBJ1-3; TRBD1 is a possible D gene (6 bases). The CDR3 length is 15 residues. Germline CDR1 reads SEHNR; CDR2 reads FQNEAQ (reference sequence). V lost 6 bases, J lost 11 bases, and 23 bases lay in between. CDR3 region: CASSLPAGDPRPIYF. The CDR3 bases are TGTGCCAGCAGTCTCCCGGCAGGGGACCCCCGGCCCATATATTTT.

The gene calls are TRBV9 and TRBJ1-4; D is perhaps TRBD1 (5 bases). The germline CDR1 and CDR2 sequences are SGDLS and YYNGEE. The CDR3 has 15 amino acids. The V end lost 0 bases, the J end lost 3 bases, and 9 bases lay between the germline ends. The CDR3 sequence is CASSVEGLANEKLFF. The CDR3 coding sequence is TGTGCCAGCAGCGTAGAGGGGCTAGCTAATGAAAAACTGTTTTTT.

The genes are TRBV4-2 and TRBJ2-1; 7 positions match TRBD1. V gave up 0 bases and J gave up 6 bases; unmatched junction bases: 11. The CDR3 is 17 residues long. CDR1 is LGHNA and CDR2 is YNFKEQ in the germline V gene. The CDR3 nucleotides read TGTGCCAGCAGCCAAGAGGCGAACAGGGGTGGTCCCAATGAGCAGTTCTTC. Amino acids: CASSQEANRGGPNEQFF.

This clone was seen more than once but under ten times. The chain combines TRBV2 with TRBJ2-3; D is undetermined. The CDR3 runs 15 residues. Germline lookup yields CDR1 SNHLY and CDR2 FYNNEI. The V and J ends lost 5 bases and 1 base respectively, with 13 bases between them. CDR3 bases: TGTGCCAGCAGTAAGGGTATAGCCCGCACAGATACGCAGTATTTT. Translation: CASSKGIARTDTQYF.

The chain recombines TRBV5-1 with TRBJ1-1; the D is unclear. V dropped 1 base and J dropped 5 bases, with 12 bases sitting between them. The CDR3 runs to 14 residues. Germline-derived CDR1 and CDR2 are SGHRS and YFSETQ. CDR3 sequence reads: CASSLTTGGTEAFF. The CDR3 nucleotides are TGCGCCAGCAGCTTGACCACGGGAGGGACTGAAGCTTTCTTT.

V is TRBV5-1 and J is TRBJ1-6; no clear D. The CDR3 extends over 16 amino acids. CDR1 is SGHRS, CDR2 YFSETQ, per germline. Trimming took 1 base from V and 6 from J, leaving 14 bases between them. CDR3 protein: CASSLRAGVPNSPLHF. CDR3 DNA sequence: TGCGCCAGCAGCTTGAGGGCAGGAGTCCCTAATTCACCCCTCCACTTT.

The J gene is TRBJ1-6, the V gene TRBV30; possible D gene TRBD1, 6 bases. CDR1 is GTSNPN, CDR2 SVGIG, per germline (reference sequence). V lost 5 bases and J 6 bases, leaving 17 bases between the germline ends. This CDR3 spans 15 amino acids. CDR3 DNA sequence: TGTGCCTGGGTTGACAGGACTTACTTTAATTCACCCCTCCACTTT. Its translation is CAWVDRTYFNSPLHF.

Written as DNA, the CDR3 is TGTGCCAGCAGTTTAGACGAAAAACTGTTTTTT. Its translation: CASSLDEKLFF. The chain employs TRBV27 and TRBJ1-4; D is uncertain. Trimming stripped 2 bases from V and 8 bases from J, with 3 bases between. The CDR3 has 11 residues. Germline assignment: CDR1 MNHEY and CDR2 SMNVEV (reference sequence). The complete variable domain, with remaining parts taken from reference TRBV27 and TRBJ1-4, reads EAQVTQNPRYLITVTGKKLTVTCSQNMNHEYMSWYRQDPGLGLRQIYYSMNVEVTDKGDVPEGYKVSRKEKRNFPLILESPSPNQTSLYFCASSLDEKLFFGSGTQLSVL.

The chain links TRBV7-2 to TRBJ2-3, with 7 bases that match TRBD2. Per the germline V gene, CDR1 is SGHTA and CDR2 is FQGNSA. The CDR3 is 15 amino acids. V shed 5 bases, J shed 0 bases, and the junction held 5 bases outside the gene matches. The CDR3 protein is CASSMTSSSTDTQYF. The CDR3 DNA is TGTGCCAGCAGCATGACTAGCTCTAGCACAGATACGCAGTATTTT.

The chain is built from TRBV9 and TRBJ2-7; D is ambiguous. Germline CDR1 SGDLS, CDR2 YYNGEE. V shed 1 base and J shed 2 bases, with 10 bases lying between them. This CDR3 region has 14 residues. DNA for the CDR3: TGTGCCAGCAGCGTAAAGGGATTGGCCTACGAGCAGTACTTC. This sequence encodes CASSVKGLAYEQYF.

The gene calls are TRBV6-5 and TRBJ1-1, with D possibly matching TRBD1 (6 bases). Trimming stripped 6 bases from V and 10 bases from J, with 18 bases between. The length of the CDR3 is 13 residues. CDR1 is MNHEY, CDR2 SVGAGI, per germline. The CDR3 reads CASSPRQALTAFF. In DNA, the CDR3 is TGTGCCAGCAGCCCGAGACAGGCGCTTACAGCTTTCTTT.

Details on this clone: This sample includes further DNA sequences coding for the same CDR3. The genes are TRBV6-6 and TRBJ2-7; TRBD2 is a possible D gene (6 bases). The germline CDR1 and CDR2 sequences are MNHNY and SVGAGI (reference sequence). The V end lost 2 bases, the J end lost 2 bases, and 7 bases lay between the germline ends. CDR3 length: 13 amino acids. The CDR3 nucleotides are TGTGCCAGCAGTTACGCGGGAACCTACGAGCAGTACTTC. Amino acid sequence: CASSYAGTYEQYF.

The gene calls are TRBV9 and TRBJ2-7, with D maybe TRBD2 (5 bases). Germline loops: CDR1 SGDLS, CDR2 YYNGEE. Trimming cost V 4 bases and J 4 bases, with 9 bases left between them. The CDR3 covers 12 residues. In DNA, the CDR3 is TGTGCCAGCAGCCCCGGAGGATACGAGCAGTACTTC. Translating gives CASSPGGYEQYF.

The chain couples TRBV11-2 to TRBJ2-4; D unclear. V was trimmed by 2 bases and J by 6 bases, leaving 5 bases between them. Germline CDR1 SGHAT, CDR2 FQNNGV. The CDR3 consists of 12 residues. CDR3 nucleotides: TGTGCCAGCAGCTTAAGCCCAAACATTCAGTACTTC. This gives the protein CASSLSPNIQYF.

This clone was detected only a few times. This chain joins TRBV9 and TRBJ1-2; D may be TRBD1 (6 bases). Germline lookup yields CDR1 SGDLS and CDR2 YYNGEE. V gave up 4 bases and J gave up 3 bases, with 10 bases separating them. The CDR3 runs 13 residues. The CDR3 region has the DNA TGTGCCAGCAGCCCACAGGGATACTATGGCTACACCTTC. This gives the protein CASSPQGYYGYTF. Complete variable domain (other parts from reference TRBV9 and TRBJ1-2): DSGVTQTPKHLITATGQRVTLRCSPRSGDLSVYWYQQSLDQGLQFLIQYYNGEERAKGNILERFSAQQFPDLHSELNLSSLELGDSALYFCASSPQGYYGYTFGSGTRLTVV.

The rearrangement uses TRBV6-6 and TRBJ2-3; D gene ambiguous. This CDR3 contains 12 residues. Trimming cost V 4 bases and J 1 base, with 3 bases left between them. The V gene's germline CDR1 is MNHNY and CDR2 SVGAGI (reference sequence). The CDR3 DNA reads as TGTGCCAGCAGTTGGGGCACAGATACGCAGTATTTT. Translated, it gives CASSWGTDTQYF.

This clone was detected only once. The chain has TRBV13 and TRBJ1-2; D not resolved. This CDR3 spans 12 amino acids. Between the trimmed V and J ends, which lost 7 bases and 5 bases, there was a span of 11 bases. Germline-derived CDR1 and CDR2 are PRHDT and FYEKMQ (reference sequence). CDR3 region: CASTFELYGYTF. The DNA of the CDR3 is TGTGCCAGCACCTTCGAACTTTATGGCTACACCTTC.